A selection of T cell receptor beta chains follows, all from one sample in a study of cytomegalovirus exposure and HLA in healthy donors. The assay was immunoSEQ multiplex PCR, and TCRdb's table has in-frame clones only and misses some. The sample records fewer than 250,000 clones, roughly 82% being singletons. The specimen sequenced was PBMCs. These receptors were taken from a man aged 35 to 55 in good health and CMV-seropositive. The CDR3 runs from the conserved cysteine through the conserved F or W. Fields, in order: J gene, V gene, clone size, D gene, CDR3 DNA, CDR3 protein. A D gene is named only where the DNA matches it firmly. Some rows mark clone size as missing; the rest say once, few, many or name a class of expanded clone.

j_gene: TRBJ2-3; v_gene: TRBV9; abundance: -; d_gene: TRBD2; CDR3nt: TGTGCCAGCAGCGCGGGACTAGCGGAGAGCACAGATACGCAGTATTTT; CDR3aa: CASSAGLAESTDTQYF
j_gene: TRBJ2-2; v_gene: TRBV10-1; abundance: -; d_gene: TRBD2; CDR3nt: TGCGCCAGCAGTGAACGGGAGGATGACACCGGGGAGCTGTTTTTT; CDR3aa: CASSEREDDTGELFF
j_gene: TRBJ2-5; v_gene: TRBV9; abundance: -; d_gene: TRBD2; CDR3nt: TGTGCCAGCAGCGTAGGCGAGCGGGCTAGCGGGGGCCTGACAGAGACCCAGTACTTC; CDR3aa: CASSVGERASGGLTETQYF
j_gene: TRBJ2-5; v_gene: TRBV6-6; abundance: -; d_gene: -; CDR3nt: TGTGCCAGCAGTTACTCCCGGACAGTTCAAGAGACCCAGTACTTC; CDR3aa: CASSYSRTVQETQYF
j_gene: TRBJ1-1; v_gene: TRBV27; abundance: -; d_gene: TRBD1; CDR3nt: TGTGCCAGCAGTTTAAGGGGGCAGAACCTAATGAACACTGAAGCTTTCTTT; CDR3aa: CASSLRGQNLMNTEAFF
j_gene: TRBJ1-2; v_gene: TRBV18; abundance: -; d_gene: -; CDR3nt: TGTGCCAGCTCACGGGCAGGAGGAGGCTACACCTTC; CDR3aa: CASSRAGGGYTF
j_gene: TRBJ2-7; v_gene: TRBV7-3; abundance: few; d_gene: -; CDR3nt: TGTGCCAGCAGCTTACCCGGTGAGGGTAAGCAGTACTTC; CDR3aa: CASSLPGEGKQYF
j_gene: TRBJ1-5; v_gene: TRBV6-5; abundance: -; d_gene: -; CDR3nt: TGTGCCAGCAGTACTAGGGCCACAGCCCAGCCCCAGCATTTT; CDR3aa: CASSTRATAQPQHF
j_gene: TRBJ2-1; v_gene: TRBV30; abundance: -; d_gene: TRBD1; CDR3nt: TGTGCCTGGATTCCGGACAGGGACAATGAGCAGTTCTTC; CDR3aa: CAWIPDRDNEQFF
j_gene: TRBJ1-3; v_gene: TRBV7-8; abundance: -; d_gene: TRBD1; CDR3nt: TGTGCCAGCAGCTTAGACTTTCAGGGGGCATCTGGAAACACCATATATTTT; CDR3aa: CASSLDFQGASGNTIYF
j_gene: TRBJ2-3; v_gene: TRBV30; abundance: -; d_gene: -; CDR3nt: TGTGCCTGGAGTTTGGGACTTCGCACAGATACGCAGTATTTT; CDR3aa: CAWSLGLRTDTQYF
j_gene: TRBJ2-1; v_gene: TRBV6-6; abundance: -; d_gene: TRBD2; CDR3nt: TGTGCCAGCAGTAGCGGGAGGTTAGATGAGCAGTTCTTC; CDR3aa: CASSSGRLDEQFF
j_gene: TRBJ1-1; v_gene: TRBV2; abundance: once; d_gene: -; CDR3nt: TGTGCCAATACAGGGCGCATGAACACTGAAGCTTTCTTT; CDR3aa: CANTGRMNTEAFF
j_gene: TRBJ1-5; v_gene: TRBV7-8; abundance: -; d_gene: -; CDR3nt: TGTGCCAGCAGCTTTTATAGCAATCAGCCCCAGCATTTT; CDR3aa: CASSFYSNQPQHF
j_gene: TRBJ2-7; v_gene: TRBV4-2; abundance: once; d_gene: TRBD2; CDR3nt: TGTGCCAGCAGCCAAACATCGGGAGGGCGGGACGAGCAGTACTTC; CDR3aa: CASSQTSGGRDEQYF
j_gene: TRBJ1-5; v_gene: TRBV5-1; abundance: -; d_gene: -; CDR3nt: TGCGCCAGCAGCTTGGGAGGAAGCAATCAGCCCCAGCATTTT; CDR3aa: CASSLGGSNQPQHF
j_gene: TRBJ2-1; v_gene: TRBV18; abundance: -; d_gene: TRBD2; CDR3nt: TGTGCCAGCTCACTCCTGACTAGCGGGAATGATGAGCAGTTCTTC; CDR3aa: CASSLLTSGNDEQFF
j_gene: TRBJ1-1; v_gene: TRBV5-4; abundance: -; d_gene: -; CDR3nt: TGTGCCAGCAGCTTTGGTCTCGGGGTGAGTGAAGCTTTCTTT; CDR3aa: CASSFGLGVSEAFF
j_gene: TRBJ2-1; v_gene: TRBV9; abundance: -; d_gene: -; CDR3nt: TGTGCCAGCAGCGTATCCCCGGAAGGGGACACCTACAATGAGCAGTTCTTC; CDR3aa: CASSVSPEGDTYNEQFF
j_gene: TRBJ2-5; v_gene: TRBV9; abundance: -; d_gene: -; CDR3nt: TGTGCCAGCAGCGTAGTAGGAGGGGGGGGAGAGACCCAGTACTTC; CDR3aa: CASSVVGGGGETQYF
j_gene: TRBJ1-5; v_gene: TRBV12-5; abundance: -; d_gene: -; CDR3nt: TGTGCTAGTGGTTTTCTAGGGAGTTATCAGCCCCAGCATTTT; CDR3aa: CASGFLGSYQPQHF
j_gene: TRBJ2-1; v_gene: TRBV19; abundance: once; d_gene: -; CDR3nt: TGTGCCAGTAGTTGGAGGAGCACCTACAATGAGCAGTTCTTC; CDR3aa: CASSWRSTYNEQFF
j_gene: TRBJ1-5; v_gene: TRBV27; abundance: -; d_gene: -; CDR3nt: TGTGCCAGCAGTTCCCATGGACAGCCGCTCAGTCAGCCCCAGCATTTT; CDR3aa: CASSSHGQPLSQPQHF
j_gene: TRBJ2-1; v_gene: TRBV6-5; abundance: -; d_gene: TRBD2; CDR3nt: TGTGCCAGCAGTCTCAGCGGGAGTCAGAATGAGCAGTTCTTC; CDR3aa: CASSLSGSQNEQFF
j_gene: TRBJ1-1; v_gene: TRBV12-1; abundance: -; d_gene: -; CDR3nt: TGTGCCAGCAACAATGGAGGGGGGGGCACTGAAGCTTTCTTT; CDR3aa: CASNNGGGGTEAFF
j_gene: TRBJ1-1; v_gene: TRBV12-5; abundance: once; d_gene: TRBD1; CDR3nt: TGTGCTAGTGGTTTGCAAGGGGGCATGAACACTGAAGCTTTCTTT; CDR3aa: CASGLQGGMNTEAFF
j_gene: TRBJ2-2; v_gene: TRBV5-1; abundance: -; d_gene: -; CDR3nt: TGCGCCAGCAGCTTGACCGCAGGGGTCACCGGGGAGCTGTTTTTT; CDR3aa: CASSLTAGVTGELFF
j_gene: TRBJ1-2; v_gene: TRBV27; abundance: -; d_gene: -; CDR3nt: TGTGCCAGCAGTTTCCGGGGGTTCCGAGGCTACACCTTC; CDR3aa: CASSFRGFRGYTF
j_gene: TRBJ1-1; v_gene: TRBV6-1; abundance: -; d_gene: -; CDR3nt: TGTGCCAGCAGTCTTGGCCTCATGAACACTGAAGCTTTCTTT; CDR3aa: CASSLGLMNTEAFF
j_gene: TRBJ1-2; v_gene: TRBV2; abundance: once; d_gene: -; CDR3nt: TGTGCCAGCGGGGGCGGCAGGGCTGGCTACACCTTC; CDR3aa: CASGGGRAGYTF
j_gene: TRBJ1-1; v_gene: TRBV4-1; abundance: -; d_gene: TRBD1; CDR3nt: TGCGCCAGCAGCCAAGTAGGACAGGGCTCGACCCTTGGGGGTGAAGCTTTCTTT; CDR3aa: CASSQVGQGSTLGGEAFF
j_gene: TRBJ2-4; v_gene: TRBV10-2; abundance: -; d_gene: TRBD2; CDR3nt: TGCGCCAGCAGGGGTAGCGGGAGTTCGAACATTCAGTACTTC; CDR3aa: CASRGSGSSNIQYF
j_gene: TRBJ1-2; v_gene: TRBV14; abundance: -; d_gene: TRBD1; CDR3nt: TGTGCCAGCAGCCAAGATCGGTGGGACAGGTTGGATTTC; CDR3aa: CASSQDRWDRLDF
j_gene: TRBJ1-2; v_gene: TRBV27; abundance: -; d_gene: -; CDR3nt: TGTGCCAGCAGTTTATCCAGCGGCTATGGCTACACCTTC; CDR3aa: CASSLSSGYGYTF
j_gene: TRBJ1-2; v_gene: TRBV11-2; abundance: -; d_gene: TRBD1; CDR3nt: TGTGCCAGCAGCACTTGGACAGGGGGCGATTATGGCTACACCTTC; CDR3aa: CASSTWTGGDYGYTF
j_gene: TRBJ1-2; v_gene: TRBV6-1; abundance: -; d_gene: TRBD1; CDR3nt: TGTGCCAGCCAGAGGGGACAGTACTATGGCTACACCTTC; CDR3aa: CASQRGQYYGYTF
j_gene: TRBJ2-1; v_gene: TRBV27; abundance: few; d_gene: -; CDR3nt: TGTGCCAGCAGTTCGACTAGTAGGGAGCAGTTCTTC; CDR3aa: CASSSTSREQFF
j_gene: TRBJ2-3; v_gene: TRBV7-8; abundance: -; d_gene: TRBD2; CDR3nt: TGTGCCAGCGGGGGACTAGCCGATACGCAGTATTTT; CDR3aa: CASGGLADTQYF
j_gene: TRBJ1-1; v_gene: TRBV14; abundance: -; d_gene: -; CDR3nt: TGTGCCAGCAGCCAAGTTAGCGGAGCAAATTTGAACACTGAAGCTTTCTTT; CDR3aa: CASSQVSGANLNTEAFF
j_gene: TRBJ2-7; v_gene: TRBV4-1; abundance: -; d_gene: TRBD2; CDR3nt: TGCGCCAGCAGCCACTCCGGCCTAGCGGGAGGCTCCTACGAGCAGTACTTC; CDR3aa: CASSHSGLAGGSYEQYF